This entry lists 7 T cell receptor beta chains sequenced from one sample in a study of cytomegalovirus exposure and HLA in healthy donors. With 60 Vbeta and 13 Jbeta primers, the PCR was carried out. The table came from immunoSEQ multiplex PCR; TCRdb's copy has only in-frame clones and leaves some out. The repertoire has about 94,000 clones, 60% to 80% of them found once; the top ten carry 3.5% to 4%. Source material: PBMCs. The origin of the receptors is a woman in her forties in good health and CMV-seronegative.

The sample holds a few counts of this clone. The junction differs from germline at one of its ends, possibly a read error. The chain joins TRBV6-4 to TRBJ1-2, with D possibly matching TRBD1 (6 bases). There are 15 residues in the CDR3. Germline V gene lookup returns CDR1 MRHNA and CDR2 SNTAGT. CDR3 amino acids: CASSDSAAASGGYPF. The CDR3 region has the DNA TGTGCCAGCAGTGACTCGGCAGCCGCCAGTGGGGGCTACCCCTTC.

V is TRBV6-5 and J is TRBJ1-1; D is undetermined. The CDR3 is 13 amino acids. The V gene lost 4 bases and the J gene lost 1 base, with 7 bases spanning the gap. CDR1 and CDR2 from the germline V gene are MNHEY and SVGAGI. The CDR3 DNA is TGTGCCAGCAGTTTACAAAAGAACACTGAAGCTTTCTTT. This codes for CASSLQKNTEAFF.

J is TRBJ1-2 and V is TRBV9; no clear D gene. The CDR3 totals 15 residues. V dropped 0 bases and J dropped 5 bases, with 14 bases sitting between them. In germline, CDR1 is SGDLS, CDR2 YYNGEE. The CDR3 DNA sequence: TGTGCCAGCAGCGTAGCCTCTCGCGGGGAGTATGGCTACACCTTC. Its protein is CASSVASRGEYGYTF. The full variable domain, completed using reference TRBV9 and TRBJ1-2, is DSGVTQTPKHLITATGQRVTLRCSPRSGDLSVYWYQQSLDQGLQFLIQYYNGEERAKGNILERFSAQQFPDLHSELNLSSLELGDSALYFCASSVASRGEYGYTFGSGTRLTVV.

For the CDR3, the DNA is TGTGCCAGCAGCTTAGATGCGGGGGGCCGTGAGCAGTTCTTC. This encodes CASSLDAGGREQFF. The gene calls are TRBV11-2 and TRBJ2-1, with 8 bases matching TRBD2. The CDR3 extends over 14 amino acids. Germline V gene sequence: CDR1 SGHAT, CDR2 FQNNGV. V dropped 0 bases and J dropped 9; count of bases not matched to a gene: 4. Supplemented by reference TRBV11-2 and TRBJ2-1, the full variable domain reads EAGVAQSPRYKIIEKRQSVAFWCNPISGHATLYWYQQILGQGPKLLIQFQNNGVVDDSQLPKDRFSAERLKGVDSTLKIQPAKLEDSAVYLCASSLDAGGREQFFGPGTRLTVL.

The chain combines TRBV5-1 with TRBJ2-7; 8 bases agree with TRBD2. CDR1 and CDR2 (germline): SGHRS, YFSETQ. V gave up 4 bases and J gave up 3 bases; unmatched junction bases: 9. This CDR3 is built from 15 residues. The CDR3 region is CASSPQGAGVYEQYF. The CDR3 DNA reads TGCGCCAGCAGCCCTCAGGGAGCGGGGGTCTACGAGCAGTACTTC.

The chain combines TRBV7-2 with TRBJ1-4; 10 bases agree with TRBD1. Germline V gene sequence: CDR1 SGHTA, CDR2 FQGNSA. The CDR3 consists of 16 residues. V was pared by 3 bases and J by 11 bases, with 12 bases of the junction left unmatched. CDR3 bases: TGTGCCAGCAGCTTGTCAACCGGGACAGGGGCCTGGAAACTGTTTTTT. Its protein product is CASSLSTGTGAWKLFF.

The chain carries TRBV5-4 and TRBJ1-6; D gene ambiguous. Trimming pared 2 bases from V and 7 bases from J, leaving 7 bases between. The germline gives CDR1 SGHNT, CDR2 YYREEE (reference sequence). The CDR3 contains 13 residues. DNA of the CDR3: TGTGCCAGCAGCTTATCCCAGAATTCACCCCTCCACTTT. Translation: CASSLSQNSPLHF.